A selection of T cell receptor beta chains follows, all from one sample in a study of CD8 T cells in Susac syndrome. One entry per CDR3 protein, called by TCRdb with MiXCR from the immunoSEQ multiplex PCR reads. The sample lists 180,000 or so distinct CDR3 sequences; just under 95% were seen once. Input material: CD4+ T cells from PBMCs. The origin of the receptors is a human donor in good health. Each CDR3 is given with its conserved first and last residue.

V gene,CDR3 protein
TRBV20-1,CSARRSRGGSYNEQFF
TRBV7-2,CASSFGLGETQYF
TRBV29-1,CSAGQEEAFF
TRBV20-1,CSSQGTSNDEQYF
TRBV18,CASSPPGRQINQPQHF
TRBV6-1,CASSEEGPRYGYTF
TRBV6-2/TRBV6-3,CASTYGLAGGNEQFF
TRBV30,CAWSVMGYNYGYTF
TRBV7-4,CASRTLVCRAVHGYTF
TRBV30,CAWSEENRGYGYTF
TRBV20-1,CSAREGAGVHNEQFF
TRBV7-2,CASSLDDRRDGYTF
TRBV14,CASSPRLAETERKETQYF
TRBV9,CASSVGWFGQFF
TRBV3-1,CASSQVGSWNEQFF
TRBV29-1,CSIFRGQGGDETQYF
TRBV12-3/TRBV12-4,CASSPLPGGSYEQYF
TRBV7-2,CASSLTGRLGYNEQFF
TRBV5-4,CASSTQGSGGYTF
TRBV29-1,CSVLKRQGKGGELFF
TRBV4-2,CASSQLGGGYYEQYF
TRBV5-1,CASSRVDSSYEQYF
TRBV7-8,CASSSKTYEQYF
TRBV5-1,CASSLVASGAVRAFF
TRBV30,CAWSDSQWNNEQFF
TRBV28,CASSRTGQFNQPQHF
TRBV10-2,CASSEGNTEAFF
TRBV9,CASSDPVGYTF
TRBV7-8,CASSLSTNTGELFF
TRBV29-1,CSVSTGVSTDTQYF
TRBV7-7,CASSLNVADTQYF
TRBV29-1,CSVDRGHTEAFF
TRBV12-3/TRBV12-4,CASSFMGERGYTF
TRBV6-5,CANRTGEETQYF
TRBV7-9,CASSVTVNIQYF
TRBV30,CAWSQGALANEKLFF
TRBV24-1,CATSEAGGYEQYF
TRBV3-1,CASSPTIGWYEQYF
TRBV7-9,CASSLADQETQYF
TRBV24-1,CATSEGTPQETQYF
TRBV20-1,CSARDEGEREGRETQYF
TRBV27,CASSAQTGGETQYF
TRBV14,CASSPTIGLAGQDTQYF
TRBV7-6,CASKEREYNEQFF
TRBV24-1,CATSHYSTDTQYF
TRBV29-1,CSATTVSGANVLTF
TRBV29-1,CSALLASSYNEQFF
TRBV7-3,CASSLQGLAHNEQFF
TRBV7-9,CAIQGYEQYF
TRBV6-5,CASRPPEGGTQYF
TRBV20-1,CSARAGEGNHEQYF
TRBV5-1,CASSVTGTSTDTQYF
TRBV2,CASILGGSAETQYF